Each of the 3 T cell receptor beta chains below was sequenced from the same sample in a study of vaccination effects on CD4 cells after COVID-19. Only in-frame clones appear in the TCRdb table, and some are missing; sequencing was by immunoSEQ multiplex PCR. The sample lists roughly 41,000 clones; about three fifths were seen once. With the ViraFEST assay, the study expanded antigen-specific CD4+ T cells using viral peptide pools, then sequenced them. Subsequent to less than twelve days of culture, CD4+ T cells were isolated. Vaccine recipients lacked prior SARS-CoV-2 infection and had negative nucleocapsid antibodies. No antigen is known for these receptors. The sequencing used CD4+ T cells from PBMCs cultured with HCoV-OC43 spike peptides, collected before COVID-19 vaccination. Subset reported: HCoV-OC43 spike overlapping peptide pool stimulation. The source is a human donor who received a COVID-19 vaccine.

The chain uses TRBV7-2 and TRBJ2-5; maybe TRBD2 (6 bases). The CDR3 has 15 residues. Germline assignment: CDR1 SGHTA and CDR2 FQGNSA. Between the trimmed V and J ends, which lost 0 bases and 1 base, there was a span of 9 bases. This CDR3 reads CASSLAGTFQETQYF. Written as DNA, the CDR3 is TGTGCCAGCAGCTTAGCCGGGACTTTCCAAGAGACCCAGTACTTC.

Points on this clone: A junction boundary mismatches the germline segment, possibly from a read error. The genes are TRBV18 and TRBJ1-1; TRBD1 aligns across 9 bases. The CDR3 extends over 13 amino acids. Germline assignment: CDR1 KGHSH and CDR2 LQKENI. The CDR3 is CASSPQGATEAFF. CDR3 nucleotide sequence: TGTGCCAGCTCGCCACAGGGGGCTACTGAAGCTTTCTTT.

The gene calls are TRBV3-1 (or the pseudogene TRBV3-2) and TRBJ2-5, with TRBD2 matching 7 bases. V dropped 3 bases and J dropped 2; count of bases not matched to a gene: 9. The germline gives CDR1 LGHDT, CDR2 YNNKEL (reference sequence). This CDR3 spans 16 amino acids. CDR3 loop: CASSQRGAGSQETQYF. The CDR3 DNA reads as TGTGCCAGCAGCCAGAGGGGAGCGGGGTCGCAAGAGACCCAGTACTTC.